This TCR beta chain was sequenced for a study of identical twins. Overall study results and limits: Whereas memory repertoires showed no such difference, abundant cord blood beta clonotypes carried fewer insertions.

This clonotype was observed a few times. Its antigen is still unknown. Every donor was a healthy Caucasian. Template switching added a universal primer site, and cDNA bore unique molecular identifiers. TCRdb re-called the 5' RACE reads through MiXCR, storing one row per CDR3 protein. The sample has hundreds of thousands of distinct CDR3 sequences, around 10% seen once. The V gene's germline CDR1 is SGDLS and CDR2 YYNGEE. The CDR3 has 15 residues. The trim removed 2 bases at V and 4 bases at J, leaving 5 bases unmatched. The V and J genes are TRBV9 and TRBJ1-2; 10 bases match TRBD1. The receptor's source is a woman aged 18-29 years in good health. The sequenced material came from memory (CD45RO+) T cells sorted from blood. The CDR3 reads CASSVRDRGGYGYTF. CDR3 DNA: TGTGCCAGCAGCGTCCGGGACAGGGGAGGCTATGGCTACACCTTC.